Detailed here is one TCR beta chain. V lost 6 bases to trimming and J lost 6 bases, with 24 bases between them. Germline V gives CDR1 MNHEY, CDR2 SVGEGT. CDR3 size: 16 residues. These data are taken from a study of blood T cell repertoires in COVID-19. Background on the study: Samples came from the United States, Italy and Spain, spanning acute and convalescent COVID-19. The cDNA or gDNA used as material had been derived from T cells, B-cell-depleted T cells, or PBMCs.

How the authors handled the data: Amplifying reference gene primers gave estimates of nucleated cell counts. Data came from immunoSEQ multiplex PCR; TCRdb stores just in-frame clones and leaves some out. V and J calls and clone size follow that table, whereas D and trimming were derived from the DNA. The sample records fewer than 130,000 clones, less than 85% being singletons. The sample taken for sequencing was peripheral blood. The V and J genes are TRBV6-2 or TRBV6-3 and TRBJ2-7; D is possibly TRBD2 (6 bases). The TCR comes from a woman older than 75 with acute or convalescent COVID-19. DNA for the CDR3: TGTGCCAGCAGCCGACGGCCCGGACACCGGGGGTTCGAGCAGTACTTC. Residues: CASSRRPGHRGFEQYF.